This T cell receptor beta chain was identified in a study of identical twins. Whole-study findings and limits: A lower insertion count was a feature of abundant cord blood beta clonotypes, with no such feature in memory repertoires. The presence of invariant MAIT and iNKT cells could partly confound analyses of zero-insertion sequences. Conclusions rested on cross-sectional statistics rather than following the same donors.

Germline CDR1 is MNHEY and CDR2 is SVGEGT. The CDR3 loop spans 12 amino acids. TCRdb passed the 5' RACE reads through MiXCR, listing each CDR3 protein once. The sample has 450,000 or so distinct CDR3 sequences; 13% to 15% are singletons. At least ten counts were recorded for this clonotype. The antigen is not known. These same records also appear under a second study, on yellow fever vaccine responses in identical twins. That work states: Twins reportedly mounted vaccine T cell responses that seemed partly convergent, partly personalized.

The sequencing input was CD4+ T cells sorted from blood. The chain is built from TRBV6-2 or TRBV6-3 and TRBJ2-7; D gene unclear. The TCR originated in a woman aged 18 to 35 in good health. CDR3 protein: CDFVGKSYEQYF. The CDR3 DNA reads as TGTGATTTCGTGGGGAAATCCTACGAGCAGTACTTC.